The T cell receptor beta chain described here comes from a study of T cells in localized non-small cell lung cancer (dated by TCRdb to 2020 to 2021). For the wider study: Comparing tumors with uninvolved tumor-adjacent lungs, the study looked at the T cell repertoires of 220 or so patients with early-stage NSCLC. The cohort comprised under 250 treatment-naïve NSCLC patients with resected, localized lung tumors. Of the NSCLC patients, over 120 were male and around 99 were female, and the mean age was around 66 years.

On the study overall, not on this receptor specifically: The highest T cell clonality was observed in uninvolved tumor-adjacent lung, where clonality exceeded that of tumor, suggesting that antigenic responses were more focused in uninvolved tumor-adjacent lung. Higher blood T cell density associated with longer overall survival, while higher adjacent-lung clonality associated with shorter survival. Multi-region tumor sequencing was not performed, so intratumor heterogeneity could not be excluded. Since the design was exploratory, TCR variables were selected using unadjusted p-values with no false-discovery rate correction. Of the top 100 tumor clones, a median of roughly 60 were detected in paired uninvolved adjacent lung; 28 were also among that lung's top 100.

At diagnosis, tumor, uninvolved tumor-adjacent lung and peripheral blood were collected and then preserved as a mix of FFPE and fresh-frozen material. For TCR repertoire profiling, the blood samples were analyzed as peripheral blood mononuclear cells. TCR beta CDR3 regions were sequenced from DNA using the immunoSEQ Assay. Per the source publication's procedure: T cell density was computed as TCR beta template counts normalized to usable DNA estimated by amplifying housekeeping genes. Richness was estimated using the preseqR package, with extrapolation to 400,000 templates for PBMC samples and to 120,000 templates for tissue samples. Clonality was taken to be one minus Pielou's evenness. To identify tissue-enriched TCRs, differential abundance testing was run on productive amino-acid clonotypes with a minimum total count of 5 and an alpha of 0.1. The Jaccard Index and the Morisita Overlap Index were used to measure how much the repertoires overlapped between compartments. GLIPH grouped TCR beta CDR3s together with public tetramer-defined viral CDR3s, and a viral motif had to include at least three viral sequences and also show V-gene enrichment. As stored in TCRdb, this immuneACCESS dataset retains in-frame rearrangements with V and J assigned. A fraction of the clones does not appear; measured against another copy, unresolved V genes explain less than half of the discrepancy, and the remainder lacks a known reason. D and trimming come from the DNA, and the V and J calls and clone size come from that table. The sample has about 59,000 clones on record, 91% of them singletons. Clones ranked in the top ten supply just under 20% of the sample.

The CDR3 covers 14 residues, taking in both the cysteine and the phenylalanine. Here the CDR3 DNA is all that survives: 42 bases in frame from base 1. Taken from the germline V gene, the CDR1 and CDR2 loops are SGHVS and FQNEAQ. V lost 3 bases and J lost 4 bases; the stretch between them is 10 bases long. About this clone itself: Its antigen is unknown. Base qualities are not recorded, but no much larger clone differs from it by a single base.

The source of this sequence is a man aged 40-75 years with stage I lung adenocarcinoma. The specimen comprised peripheral blood, sampled before any cancer treatment. The chain links TRBV7-8 with TRBJ1-3; TRBD1 is a weak D gene call, 6 bases matching. The CDR3 amino acid sequence is: CASSFTGSGNTIYF. The DNA sequence reads TGTGCCAGCAGCTTCACAGGGTCAGGAAACACCATATATTTT.